One and the same sample provided the 18 T cell receptor beta chains below, sequenced in a study of shared T cell receptors in the human thymus. Measured with immunoSEQ multiplex PCR; TCRdb has only the in-frame clones, and not every one. The profile covers about 730,000 clones, with 70% to 90% appearing a single time and roughly 0.01% taken by the ten largest. Another study also made use of these data, one on human thymus T cells.

Sample: thymocytes. The receptor source for this set is a girl under two years old with a congenital heart defect.

The chain joins TRBV27 to TRBJ2-7; TRBD1 matches at 10 bases. Trimming removed 2 bases from V and 3 bases from J; junction bases left unmatched: 19. CDR3 length: 20 residues. The germline CDR1 and CDR2 sequences are MNHEY and SMNVEV (reference sequence). The DNA for the CDR3 is TGTGCCAGCAGTTTAGAGGGGACAGGGGTCGGCGGGGGTCACTTCTACGAGCAGTACTTC. Protein product: CASSLEGTGVGGGHFYEQYF.

The chain couples TRBV7-4 to TRBJ1-1; no clear D gene. Trimming took 7 bases from V and 0 from J, leaving 12 bases between them. The germline CDR1 and CDR2 sequences are SGHVT and SQSDAQ. This CDR3 has 14 amino acids. The CDR3, as DNA: TGTGCCAGCACCGAGGGCGTCTTGAACACTGAAGCTTTCTTT. It specifies CASTEGVLNTEAFF.

This clone has just a few counts. The chain uses TRBV2 and TRBJ2-7, with 7 bases identical to TRBD1. The V segment lost 4 bases and the J segment 6 bases; nucleotides outside the gene matches: 12. From germline, CDR1 is SNHLY and CDR2 FYNNEI. CDR3 size: 15 residues. The CDR3 region has the DNA TGTGCCAGCAGTGGGGACAGCGACTACGATTTCGAGCAGTACTTC. The encoded protein is CASSGDSDYDFEQYF.

The chain joins TRBV11-3 to TRBJ2-5, with TRBD2 identical over 12 bases. The trim removed 5 bases at V and 5 bases at J, leaving 21 bases unmatched. This CDR3 contains 20 residues. Germline assignment: CDR1 SGHNT and CDR2 YENEEA. The CDR3 bases are TGTGCCAGCAGCACTAGTGGTGGGACGACTAGCGGGGGACCTGGGGAGACCCAGTACTTC. Residues: CASSTSGGTTSGGPGETQYF.

The genes are TRBV4-2 and TRBJ1-5; D ambiguous. V was clipped by 0 bases and J by 1 base, with 10 bases between them. CDR3 length: 16 residues. CDR1 LGHNA and CDR2 YNFKEQ come from the germline V gene. The DNA of the CDR3 is TGTGCCAGCAGCCAAGAAAGACAACAGAGCAATCAGCCCCAGCATTTT. It translates to CASSQERQQSNQPQHF.

This clone was detected only a few times. The chain employs TRBV9 and TRBJ2-7; perhaps TRBD1 as D (6 bases). Per the germline V gene, CDR1 is SGDLS and CDR2 is YYNGEE. V shed 4 bases and J shed 5 bases, with 22 bases lying between them. The CDR3 is 16 residues long. The CDR3 DNA follows: TGTGCCAGCAGCTTGAGACAACAGGGAAGGGTCGACGAGCAGTACTTC. Translation: CASSLRQQGRVDEQYF.

The chain employs TRBV5-6 and TRBJ2-5, with TRBD1 matching 9 bases. The CDR3 length is 15 residues. From germline, CDR1 is SGHDT and CDR2 YYEEEE. Unmatched junction bases numbered 10, after V lost 3 bases and J lost 7 bases. The chain's CDR3 is CASSCYRGLVGTQYF. As DNA, the CDR3 is TGTGCCAGCAGCTGTTACAGGGGGCTGGTTGGGACCCAGTACTTC.

This clone has more than one count but fewer than ten. V is TRBV19 and J is TRBJ2-6, with a weak D call TRBD1 (6 bases). Germline V CDR1 and CDR2: LNHDA, SQIVND (reference sequence). The CDR3 consists of 15 residues. V lost 6 bases, J lost 4 bases, and 13 bases lay in between. CDR3 loop: CASRPTGSGANVLTF. CDR3 sequence (DNA): TGTGCCAGTAGGCCTACAGGGAGCGGGGCCAACGTCCTGACTTTC.

The chain is built from TRBV28 and TRBJ2-2, with 11 nucleotides matching TRBD1. Germline CDR1 and CDR2: MDHEN and SYDVKM. V dropped 3 bases and J dropped 6; count of bases not matched to a gene: 3. The CDR3 length is 15 residues. This CDR3 reads CASSFPDRGPGELFF. The CDR3, as DNA: TGTGCCAGCAGTTTCCCGGACAGGGGGCCCGGGGAGCTGTTTTTT.

The chain has TRBV27 and TRBJ1-4; TRBD1 might be the D (5 bases). This CDR3 is 15 amino acids long. Trimming stripped 4 bases from V and 8 bases from J, with 17 bases between. CDR1 and CDR2 (germline): MNHEY, SMNVEV (reference sequence). CDR3 in DNA: TGTGCCAGCAGTTCTACCGGACAACTGGGGGAAAAACTGTTTTTT. This encodes CASSSTGQLGEKLFF.

This chain links TRBV6-4 with TRBJ2-1, with 7 bases that match TRBD1. CDR3 length equals 16 residues. Germline V gene lookup returns CDR1 MRHNA and CDR2 SNTAGT. J gave up 2 bases and V 2 bases, and 6 bases lay outside the gene matches. CDR3 nucleotides: TGTGCCAGCAGTGACGGAACACAGGGGCCCTACAATGAGCAGTTCTTC. Protein: CASSDGTQGPYNEQFF.

CDR3 sequence reads: CASSDFEAFF. CDR3 nucleotide sequence: TGTGCCAGCAGTGACTTCGAAGCTTTCTTT. This sequence joins TRBV2 and TRBJ1-1; D is unclear. Germline V gene lookup returns CDR1 SNHLY and CDR2 FYNNEI. V was shortened by 3 bases and J by 8 bases, with 4 bases between the two germline ends. This CDR3 is 10 amino acids long.

The chain carries TRBV19 and TRBJ1-1; weak D call: TRBD1 (5 bases). This CDR3 is 14 amino acids long. The V end lost 5 bases, the J end lost 1 base, and 11 bases lay between the germline ends. CDR1 and CDR2 (germline): LNHDA, SQIVND (reference sequence). CDR3 sequence reads: CASSFDGGNTEAFF. CDR3 sequence (DNA): TGTGCCAGTAGTTTCGACGGGGGGAACACTGAAGCTTTCTTT.

This sequence joins TRBV11-2 and TRBJ1-1, with TRBD1 as a possible D gene (6 bases). Trimming took 8 bases from V and 3 from J, leaving 25 bases between them. CDR1 and CDR2 from the germline V gene are SGHAT and FQNNGV. This CDR3 contains 17 residues. CDR3 sequence reads: CASGGQGGKGGDTEAFF. CDR3 in DNA: TGTGCCAGCGGGGGCCAGGGAGGTAAGGGGGGGGACACTGAAGCTTTCTTT.

CDR3 protein: CASKWRRANYGYTF. As DNA, the CDR3 is TGTGCCAGTAAATGGAGGAGGGCTAACTATGGCTACACCTTC. The rearrangement uses TRBV19 and TRBJ1-2; no clear D. This CDR3 is built from 14 residues. From germline, CDR1 is LNHDA and CDR2 SQIVND (reference sequence). Trimming took 7 bases from V and 0 from J, leaving 12 bases between them.

The chain uses TRBV9 and TRBJ1-1, with 11 nucleotides matching TRBD1. Germline trimming cut 3 bases from V and 6 bases from J; bases unmatched to any gene: 1. This CDR3 has 13 amino acids. CDR1 and CDR2 (germline): SGDLS, YYNGEE. CDR3 loop: CASSGTGGPEAFF. The CDR3 DNA sequence: TGTGCCAGCAGCGGGACAGGGGGCCCTGAAGCTTTCTTT.

The chain employs TRBV2 and TRBJ2-7; D unresolved. The CDR3 contains 14 residues. Trimming pared 0 bases from V and 5 bases from J, leaving 11 bases between. Germline V gives CDR1 SNHLY, CDR2 FYNNEI. The CDR3 spells CASSEALQVHEQYF. In DNA form, the CDR3 reads TGTGCCAGCAGTGAAGCACTTCAGGTTCACGAGCAGTACTTC.

The chain combines TRBV7-8 with TRBJ1-1; the match to TRBD1 covers 8 bases. Germline V gene lookup returns CDR1 SGHVS and CDR2 FQNEAQ. The CDR3 spans 13 residues. With 5 bases clipped from V and 7 bases from J, the junction kept 6 bases outside the gene matches. The CDR3 DNA reads TGTGCCAGCAGCAAAAGACAGGGGATTGAAGCTTTCTTT. Translating it yields CASSKRQGIEAFF.